The sequence of this T cell receptor (beta chain) was determined in a study of cytomegalovirus exposure and HLA in healthy donors. Study information: From 150 million to 200 million T cells, an earlier analysis saw around 120 million unique TCR beta sequences. Samples from HLA-typed donors yielded around 79 million unique TCRs in an early data release.

Germline values: CDR1 SGHAT, CDR2 FQNNGV. This CDR3 is built from 19 residues. Trimming cost V 2 bases and J 7 bases, with 27 bases left between them. Remarks on this clone: Its antigen is not identified.

General study findings and limits: A later analysis reportedly found fewer N-insertions in an Asian-associated ancestry cluster than the approximately 700-donor mean. Earlier analysis looked at TCR beta V segments, and most were productive about 87% or about 30% of the time.

In the PCR, 60 Vbeta and 13 Jbeta primers were used. Data came from immunoSEQ multiplex PCR; TCRdb stores just in-frame clones and leaves some out. The sample has around 140,000 clones; roughly 74% are singletons. The sequenced sample was PBMCs. This sequence originates from a woman in her late teens or twenties in good health and CMV-seropositive. The chain links TRBV11-2 to TRBJ2-1; perhaps TRBD1 as D (5 bases). CDR3 residues: CASSLRQKVGHALPNEQFF. The CDR3 DNA is TGTGCCAGCAGCTTAAGACAGAAGGTTGGCCACGCACTCCCGAATGAGCAGTTCTTC.